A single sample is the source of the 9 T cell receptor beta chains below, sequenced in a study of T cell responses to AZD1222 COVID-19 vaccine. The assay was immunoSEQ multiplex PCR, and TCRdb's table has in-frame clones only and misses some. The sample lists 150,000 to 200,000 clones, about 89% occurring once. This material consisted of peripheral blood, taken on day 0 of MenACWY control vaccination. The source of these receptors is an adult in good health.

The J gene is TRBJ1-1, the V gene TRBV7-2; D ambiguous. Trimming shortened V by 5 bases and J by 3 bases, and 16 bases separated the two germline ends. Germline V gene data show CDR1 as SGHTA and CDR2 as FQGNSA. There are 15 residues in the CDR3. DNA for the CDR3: TGTGCCAGCAGCCCAACGGTCACCCGAGACACTGAAGCTTTCTTT. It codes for CASSPTVTRDTEAFF.

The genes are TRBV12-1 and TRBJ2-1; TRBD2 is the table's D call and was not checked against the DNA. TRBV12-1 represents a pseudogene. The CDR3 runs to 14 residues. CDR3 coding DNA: TGTGCCAGCAGCCAGGGACTAGCGGGAAATGAGCAGTTCTTC. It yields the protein CASSQGLAGNEQFF.

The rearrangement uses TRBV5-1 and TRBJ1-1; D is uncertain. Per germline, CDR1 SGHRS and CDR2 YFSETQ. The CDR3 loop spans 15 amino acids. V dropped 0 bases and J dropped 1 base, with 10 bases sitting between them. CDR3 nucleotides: TGCGCCAGCAGCTTGGTTAAGGGCCCGAACACTGAAGCTTTCTTT. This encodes CASSLVKGPNTEAFF.

The CDR3 here is CASSLQGGNNSPLHF. The CDR3, as DNA: TGTGCCAGCAGCTTACAGGGTGGAAATAATTCACCCCTCCACTTT. This chain joins TRBV7-9 and TRBJ1-6; D might be TRBD1 (5 bases). The CDR3 runs 15 residues. Between the trimmed V and J ends, which lost 2 bases and 5 bases, there was a span of 10 bases. CDR1 and CDR2 (germline): SEHNR, FQNEAQ (reference sequence).

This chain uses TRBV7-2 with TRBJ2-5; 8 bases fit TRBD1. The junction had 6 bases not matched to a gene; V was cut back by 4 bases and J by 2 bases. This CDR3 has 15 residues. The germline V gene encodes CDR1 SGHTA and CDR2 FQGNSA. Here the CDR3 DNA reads TGTGCCAGCAGCTCGCGCAGGGGGCCACAAGAGACCCAGTACTTC. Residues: CASSSRRGPQETQYF.

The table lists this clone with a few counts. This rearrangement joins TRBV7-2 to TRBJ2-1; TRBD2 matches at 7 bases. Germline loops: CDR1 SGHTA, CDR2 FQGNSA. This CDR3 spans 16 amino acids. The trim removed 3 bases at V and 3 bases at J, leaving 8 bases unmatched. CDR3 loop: CASSLAGLGVYNEQFF. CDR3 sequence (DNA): TGTGCCAGCAGCTTGGCTGGACTAGGTGTCTACAATGAGCAGTTCTTC.

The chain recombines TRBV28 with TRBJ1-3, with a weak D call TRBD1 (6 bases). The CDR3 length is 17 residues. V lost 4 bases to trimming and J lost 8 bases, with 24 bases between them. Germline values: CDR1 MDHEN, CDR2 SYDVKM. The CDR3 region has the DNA TGTGCCAGCAGTTCCAGCAGGGGAGCACGGGCAAGAGACACCATATATTTT. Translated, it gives CASSSSRGARARDTIYF.

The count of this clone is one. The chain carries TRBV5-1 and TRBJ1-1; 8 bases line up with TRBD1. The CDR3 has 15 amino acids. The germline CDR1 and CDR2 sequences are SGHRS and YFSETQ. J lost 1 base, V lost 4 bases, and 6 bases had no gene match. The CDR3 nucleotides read TGCGCCAGCAGCGGGTCCGGGACAGGGAACACTGAAGCTTTCTTT. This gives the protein CASSGSGTGNTEAFF.

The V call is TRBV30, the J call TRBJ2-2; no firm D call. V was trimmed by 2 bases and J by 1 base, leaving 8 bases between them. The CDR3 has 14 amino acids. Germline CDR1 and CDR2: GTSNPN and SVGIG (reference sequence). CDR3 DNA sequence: TGTGCCTGGAGTCGCCCGGAGAACACCGGGGAGCTGTTTTTT. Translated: CAWSRPENTGELFF.